Described below is a single T cell receptor beta chain sequence and its context. This clonotype came up many times. Its target antigen remains unknown. No base quality information exists; no much larger clone differs at one position. The record originates from a study of response to subunit inactivated influenza vaccine (dated by TCRdb to the late 2010s). About the investigation overall: Deep quantitative profiling of the T cell receptor repertoire was used in the study to follow responses to a trivalent subunit inactivated influenza vaccine. Paper-wide results and their limitations: According to the authors, only a limited number of new T cells may be recruited by each seasonal influenza vaccination.

Library generation was performed with RT-PCR. Sequencer: Illumina HiSeq 2500. Through fastp at Q25 and MiXCR, TCRdb rebuilt clones from the public reads, retaining in-frame beta chains. Duplicate CDR3 protein sequences are folded into a single record with the most common DNA and genes. In all, the sample holds approximately 520,000 distinct CDR3 sequences, and 25% of those were seen once. The ten largest clones take up approximately 2% of the sample. Reading from cysteine to phenylalanine, the CDR3 counts 14 amino acids. The entry retains the CDR3 DNA only, 42 bases that are in frame from base 1. Reading the germline V gene gives CDR1 LGHNA and CDR2 YNFKEQ. V lost 1 base and J lost 5 bases; the stretch between them is 11 bases long.

The sample consisted of CD4+ T cells sorted from PBMCs, taken roughly 5 days after vaccination. This receptor was obtained from a man between 45 and 60 years old who received an inactivated influenza vaccine. Donor details come from another sample of the same person, matched by shared clones. The sequence is built from TRBV4-2 and TRBJ2-5, with no reliable assignment of the D segment. The encoded CDR3 is CASSQGHDGETQYF. The DNA is as follows: TGTGCCAGCAGCCAAGGTCATGACGGGGAGACCCAGTACTTC.